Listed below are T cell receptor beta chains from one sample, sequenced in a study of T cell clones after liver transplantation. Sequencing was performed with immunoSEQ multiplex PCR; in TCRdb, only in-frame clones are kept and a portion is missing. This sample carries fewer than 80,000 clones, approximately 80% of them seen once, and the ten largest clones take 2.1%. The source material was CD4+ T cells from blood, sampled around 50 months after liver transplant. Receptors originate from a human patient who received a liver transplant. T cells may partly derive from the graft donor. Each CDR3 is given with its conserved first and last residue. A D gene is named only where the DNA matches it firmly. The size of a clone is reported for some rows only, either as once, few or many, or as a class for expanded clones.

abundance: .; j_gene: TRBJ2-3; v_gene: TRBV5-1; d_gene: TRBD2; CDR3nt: TGCGCCAGCAGCTCTAGGACTAGCGGGAGGGCCGCAGATACGCAGTATTTT; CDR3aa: CASSSRTSGRAADTQYF
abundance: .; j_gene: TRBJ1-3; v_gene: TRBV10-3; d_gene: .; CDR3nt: TGTGCCATCAGTGAGTCCAGGCTCCTCGGGGGCTCTGGAAACACCATATATTTT; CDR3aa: CAISESRLLGGSGNTIYF
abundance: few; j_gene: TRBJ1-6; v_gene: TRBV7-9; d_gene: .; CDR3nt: TGTGCCAGCAGCTTAGGGGTTGTAGGTTCACCCCTCCACTTT; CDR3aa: CASSLGVVGSPLHF
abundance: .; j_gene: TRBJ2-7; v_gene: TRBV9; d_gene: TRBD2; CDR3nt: TGTGCCAGCAGCGTAGGCCCTAGCGGAGGATACGAGCAGTACTTC; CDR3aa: CASSVGPSGGYEQYF
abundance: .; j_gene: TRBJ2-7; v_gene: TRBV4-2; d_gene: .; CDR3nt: TGTGCCAGCAGCCAAGATGGGGGAGAGACCTCCTACGAGCAGTACTTC; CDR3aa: CASSQDGGETSYEQYF
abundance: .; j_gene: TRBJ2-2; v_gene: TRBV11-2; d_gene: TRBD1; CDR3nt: TGTGCCAGCAGCTTCGACAGGGGGAACACCGGGGAGCTGTTTTTT; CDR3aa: CASSFDRGNTGELFF
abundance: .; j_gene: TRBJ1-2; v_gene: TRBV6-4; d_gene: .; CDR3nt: TGTGCCAGCAGTGCAAGGGCAGGGGATGGCTACACCTTC; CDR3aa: CASSARAGDGYTF
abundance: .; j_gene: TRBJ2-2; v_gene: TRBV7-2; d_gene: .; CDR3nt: TGTGCCAGCAGCTTAGAAATAGGGAACACCGGGGAGCTGTTTTTT; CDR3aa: CASSLEIGNTGELFF
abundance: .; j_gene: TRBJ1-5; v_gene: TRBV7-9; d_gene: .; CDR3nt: TGTGCCAGCAGCCCCGGGGGGGGCGGCAATCAGCCCCAGCATTTT; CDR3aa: CASSPGGGGNQPQHF
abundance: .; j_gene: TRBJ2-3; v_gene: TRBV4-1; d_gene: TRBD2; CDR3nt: TGCGCCAGCAGCCATCCGGGACTAGCGGGGGGATGGTCCCGAGATACGCAGTATTTT; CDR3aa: CASSHPGLAGGWSRDTQYF
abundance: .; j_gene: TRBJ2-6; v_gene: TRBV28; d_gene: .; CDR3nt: TGTGCCAGCAGTTCTATTGGGTTGGCTGGGGCCAACGTCCTGACTTTC; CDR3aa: CASSSIGLAGANVLTF
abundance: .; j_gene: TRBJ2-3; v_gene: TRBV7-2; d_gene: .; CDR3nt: TGTGCCAGCAGCTTAGGGGGCGGTCCTAGCACAGATACGCAGTATTTT; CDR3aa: CASSLGGGPSTDTQYF
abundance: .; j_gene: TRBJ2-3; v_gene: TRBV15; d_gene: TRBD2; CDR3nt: TGTGCCACCAGCTCTTTATCCGGGACTAGCGGGAACACAGATACGCAGTATTTT; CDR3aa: CATSSLSGTSGNTDTQYF
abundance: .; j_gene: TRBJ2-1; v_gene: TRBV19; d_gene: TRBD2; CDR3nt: TGTGCCAGTAGTATTTCTAGCGGGAGCAATGAGCAGTTCTTC; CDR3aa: CASSISSGSNEQFF
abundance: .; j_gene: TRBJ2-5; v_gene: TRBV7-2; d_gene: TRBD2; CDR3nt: TGTGCCAGCAGCTTAGCTAGCGGGAGCAGGGAGACCCAGTACTTC; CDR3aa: CASSLASGSRETQYF
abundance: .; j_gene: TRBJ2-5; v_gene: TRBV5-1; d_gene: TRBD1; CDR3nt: TGCGCCAGCAGCGCCAGGGGGAGAGAGACCCAGTACTTC; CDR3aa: CASSARGRETQYF
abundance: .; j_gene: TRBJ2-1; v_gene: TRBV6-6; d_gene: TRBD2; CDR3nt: TGTGCCAGCAGTCGTAAGCGGGAGGTTGGCCATGAGCAGTTCTTC; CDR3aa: CASSRKREVGHEQFF
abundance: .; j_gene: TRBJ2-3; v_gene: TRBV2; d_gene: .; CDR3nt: TGTGCCAGCAGCACAGAAACCCACACAGATACGCAGTATTTT; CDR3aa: CASSTETHTDTQYF
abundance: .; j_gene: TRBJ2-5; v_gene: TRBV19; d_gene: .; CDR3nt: TGTGCCCTGGGGGAGACCCAGTACTTC; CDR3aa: CALGETQYF
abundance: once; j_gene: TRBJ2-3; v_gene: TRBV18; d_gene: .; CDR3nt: TGTGCCAGCTCACCACAGGGCCGTGAGGCAGATACGCAGTATTTT; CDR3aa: CASSPQGREADTQYF
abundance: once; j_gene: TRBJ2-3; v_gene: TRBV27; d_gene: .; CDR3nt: TGTGCCAGCAGAATATCACAGGGCAGAGATACGCAGTATTTT; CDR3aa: CASRISQGRDTQYF
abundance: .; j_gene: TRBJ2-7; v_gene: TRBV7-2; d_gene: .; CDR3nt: TGTGCCAGCAGCTTAGCGTCGGTGGGGGGCGAGCAGTACTTC; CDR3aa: CASSLASVGGEQYF
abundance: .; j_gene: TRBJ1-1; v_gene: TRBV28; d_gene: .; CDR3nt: TGTGCCAGCAGTTCTCAGGGTACGGGGAACACTGAAGCTTTCTTT; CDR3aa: CASSSQGTGNTEAFF
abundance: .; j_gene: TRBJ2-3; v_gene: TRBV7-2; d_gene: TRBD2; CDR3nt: TGTGCCAGCAGCTCCTGGACTAGCGCAGATACGCAGTATTTT; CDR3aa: CASSSWTSADTQYF
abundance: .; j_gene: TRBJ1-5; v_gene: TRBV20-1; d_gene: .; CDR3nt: TGCAGTGCGGTGGGGCAGCAGCCCCAGCATTTT; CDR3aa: CSAVGQQPQHF
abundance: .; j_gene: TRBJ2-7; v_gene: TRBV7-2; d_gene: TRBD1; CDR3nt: TGTGCCAGCAGCTTAGCTCCGGGACAGATCTACGAGCAGTACTTC; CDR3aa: CASSLAPGQIYEQYF
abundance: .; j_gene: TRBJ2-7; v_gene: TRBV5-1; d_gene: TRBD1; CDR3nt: TGCGCCAGCAGCTTCGGACAGGGGGCATCCTACGAGCAGTACTTC; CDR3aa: CASSFGQGASYEQYF
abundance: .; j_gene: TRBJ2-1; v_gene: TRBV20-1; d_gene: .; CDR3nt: TGCAGTGCTGGCCCAGGTGAGCAGTTCTTC; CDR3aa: CSAGPGEQFF
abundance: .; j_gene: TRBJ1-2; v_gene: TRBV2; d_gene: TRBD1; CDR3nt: TGTGCCAGTGAGAGGGACAGGGCCCAAAGATATGGCTACACCTTC; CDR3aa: CASERDRAQRYGYTF